These 32 T cell receptor beta chains came from one sample sequenced in a study of cytomegalovirus exposure and HLA in healthy donors. The assay was immunoSEQ multiplex PCR, and TCRdb's table has in-frame clones only and misses some. The sample lists about 160,000 clones, around 96% occurring once. What was sequenced was PBMCs. These receptors all come from a woman aged 18 to 35 in good health and CMV-seronegative.

The CDR3 protein is CASRRKGQINEKLFF. The CDR3 DNA follows: TGTGCCAGTAGGCGTAAGGGACAGATTAATGAAAAACTGTTTTTT. The chain has TRBV19 and TRBJ1-4, with 7 nucleotides matching TRBD1. Germline CDR1 LNHDA, CDR2 SQIVND (reference sequence). The CDR3 runs to 15 residues. J gave up 4 bases and V 6 bases, and 8 bases lay outside the gene matches.

CDR3 sequence reads: CASSLVTGTSGGLTQYF. The CDR3 DNA sequence: TGTGCCAGCAGCTTAGTTACCGGGACTAGCGGGGGCCTGACCCAGTACTTC. This chain connects TRBV11-2 to TRBJ2-5; TRBD2 agrees at 14 bases. V lost 1 base and J lost 7; bases outside the gene matches: 8. Germline loops: CDR1 SGHAT, CDR2 FQNNGV. This CDR3 spans 17 amino acids.

The chain combines TRBV9 with TRBJ1-2, with 7 nucleotides matching TRBD1. The CDR3 contains 13 residues. V dropped 6 bases and J dropped 4; count of bases not matched to a gene: 6. CDR1 SGDLS and CDR2 YYNGEE come from the germline V gene. The CDR3 DNA is TGTGCCAGCACCGATACAGGGGCCTATGGCTACACCTTC. Translated, it gives CASTDTGAYGYTF.

The chain is built from TRBV7-9 and TRBJ2-5; no clear D gene. The CDR3 contains 10 residues. Germline values: CDR1 SEHNR, CDR2 FQNEAQ (reference sequence). Between the trimmed V and J ends, which lost 5 bases and 10 bases, there was a span of 8 bases. CDR3 in DNA: TGTGCCAGCAGCCCCGGTATCCAGTACTTC. Residues: CASSPGIQYF. The full variable domain, rest sourced from reference TRBV7-9 and TRBJ2-5, is DTGVSQNPRHKITKRGQNVTFRCDPISEHNRLYWYRQTLGQGPEFLTYFQNEAQLEKSRLLSDRFSAERPKGSFSTLEIQRTEQGDSAMYLCASSPGIQYFGPGTRLLVL.

This chain uses TRBV7-2 with TRBJ1-5; D perhaps matches TRBD1 (5 bases). From germline, CDR1 is SGHTA and CDR2 FQGNSA. V lost 1 base and J 5 bases, leaving 6 bases between the germline ends. The CDR3 runs to 13 residues. The CDR3 DNA reads as TGTGCCAGCAGCTTAGGCAGGGATCAGCCCCAGCATTTT. It is translated as CASSLGRDQPQHF.

The V call is TRBV2, the J call TRBJ2-1; 9 positions match TRBD2. V lost 4 bases and J lost 7; bases outside the gene matches: 8. CDR1 and CDR2 from the germline V gene are SNHLY and FYNNEI. The CDR3 is made up of 15 amino acids. CDR3 sequence (DNA): TGTGCCAGCAGTGTGGCTAGCGGGGTCCATAATGAGCAGTTCTTC. As protein: CASSVASGVHNEQFF. The full variable domain, with the rest looked up from reference TRBV2 and TRBJ2-1, is EPEVTQTPSHQVTQMGQEVILRCVPISNHLYFYWYRQILGQKVEFLVSFYNNEISEKSEIFDDQFSVERPDGSNFTLKIRSTKLEDSAMYFCASSVASGVHNEQFFGPGTRLTVL.

This rearrangement joins TRBV7-3 to TRBJ1-2; D not certain. CDR3 length equals 11 residues. Per germline, CDR1 SGHTA and CDR2 FQGTGA. Deletions cut 3 bases from V and 8 bases from J, with 7 bases between. In DNA, the CDR3 is TGTGCCAGCAGCTTGTCTAGAGGCTACACCTTC. It codes for CASSLSRGYTF.

Worth noting for this clone: A read error may produce the germline difference seen at one junction end. The chain couples TRBV7-7 to TRBJ2-1; D may be TRBD2 (6 bases). The CDR3 is 13 residues long. The germline V gene encodes CDR1 SSHAT and CDR2 FNYEAQ (reference sequence). The CDR3 region has the DNA TGTGCTAGCAGCTTAGACCGGGGGAATGAGCAGTTCTTC. Its protein product is CASSLDRGNEQFF.

This chain uses TRBV5-1 with TRBJ1-2; D is possibly TRBD1 (6 bases). Trimming removed 0 bases at V and 4 bases at J, with 13 bases between. CDR3 length equals 15 residues. Germline V gene lookup returns CDR1 SGHRS and CDR2 YFSETQ. The CDR3 nucleotides read TGCGCCAGCAGCTTGGAACAGGGTTGGATCTATGGCTACACCTTC. This codes for CASSLEQGWIYGYTF.

This clone has just one count. The chain joins TRBV10-2 to TRBJ2-7; 10 positions agree with TRBD2. V was pared by 6 bases and J by 2 bases, with 1 base of the junction left unmatched. Germline V gives CDR1 WSHSY, CDR2 SAAADI. CDR3 length equals 13 residues. The CDR3 coding sequence is TGCGCCAGCAGCGGACTAGCGGCCTACGAGCAGTACTTC. Translated: CASSGLAAYEQYF.

V usage is TRBV4-3 and J usage is TRBJ2-5; 9 bases are a match to TRBD2. CDR1 and CDR2 (germline): LGHNA, YSLEER. Losses at the gene ends were 1 base for V and 3 bases for J; bases not matched to a gene: 6. The CDR3 runs to 16 residues. DNA for the CDR3: TGCGCCAGCAGCCAAGGATCTAGCGGGGTAAAAGAGACCCAGTACTTC. Protein product: CASSQGSSGVKETQYF.

The chain couples TRBV6-5 to TRBJ1-5, with D maybe TRBD1 (6 bases). CDR3 length: 15 residues. V was pared by 5 bases and J by 6 bases, with 17 bases between. Germline CDR1 MNHEY, CDR2 SVGAGI. The CDR3 sequence is CASSQRGRGSQPQHF. DNA for the CDR3: TGTGCCAGCAGTCAAAGGGGGAGAGGTAGTCAGCCCCAGCATTTT.

The V call is TRBV5-1, the J call TRBJ1-1; D not resolved. This CDR3 has 13 residues. V lost 0 bases to trimming and J lost 11 bases, with 14 bases between them. Per the germline V gene, CDR1 is SGHRS and CDR2 is YFSETQ. CDR3 region: CASSLVSTEEAFF. In DNA form, the CDR3 reads TGCGCCAGCAGCTTGGTGTCCACCGAGGAGGCTTTCTTT.

The chain has TRBV15 and TRBJ2-5; D is perhaps TRBD2 (7 bases). The CDR3 consists of 15 residues. Trimming removed 0 bases from V and 2 bases from J, with 10 bases in between. From germline, CDR1 is LNHNV and CDR2 YYDKDF (reference sequence). Here the CDR3 DNA reads TGTGCCACCAGCAGAGAAAGGGGGGGTCAAGAGACCCAGTACTTC. Its protein is CATSRERGGQETQYF.

V usage is TRBV19 and J usage is TRBJ2-1; TRBD2 aligns across 11 bases. The CDR3 consists of 16 residues. The germline V gene encodes CDR1 LNHDA and CDR2 SQIVND (reference sequence). V was pared by 6 bases and J by 0 bases, with 4 bases of the junction left unmatched. CDR3 coding DNA: TGTGCCAGTAGGAGTAGCGGGGGGGCCTCCTACAATGAGCAGTTCTTC. Translation gives CASRSSGGASYNEQFF.

This clone has more than one count but fewer than ten. The chain is built from TRBV29-1 and TRBJ1-1; unclear D gene. This CDR3 contains 13 residues. Trimming shortened V by 6 bases and J by 3 bases, and 14 bases separated the two germline ends. Germline CDR1 reads SQVTM; CDR2 reads ANQGSEA. CDR3 protein: CSVDWGGDTEAFF. The CDR3 DNA is TGCAGCGTGGATTGGGGAGGCGACACTGAAGCTTTCTTT.

This chain links TRBV15 with TRBJ1-6, with 8 positions matching TRBD1. Germline CDR1 is LNHNV and CDR2 is YYDKDF (reference sequence). Unmatched junction bases numbered 4, after V lost 1 base and J lost 5 bases. This CDR3 is 16 amino acids long. The CDR3 reads CATSRVDRADNSPLHF. The CDR3 region has the DNA TGTGCCACCAGCAGAGTGGACAGGGCCGATAATTCACCCCTCCACTTT.

The rearrangement links TRBV20-1 to TRBJ1-2, with D perhaps TRBD1 (5 bases). V lost 6 bases to trimming and J lost 4 bases, with 9 bases between them. The CDR3 contains 11 residues. CDR1 and CDR2 from the germline V gene are DFQATT and SNEGSKA (reference sequence). The CDR3 sequence: CSASGSYGYTF. DNA of the CDR3: TGCAGTGCGTCAGGGTCCTATGGCTACACCTTC.

Only one count was recorded for this clone. This rearrangement joins TRBV7-6 to TRBJ2-2; D is possibly TRBD2 (5 bases). Trimming took 8 bases from V and 4 from J, leaving 11 bases between them. Germline CDR1 SGHVS, CDR2 FNYEAQ. The CDR3 is 13 residues long. The CDR3 sequence: CASRRAVTGELFF. Here the CDR3 DNA reads TGTGCCAGCCGGCGGGCGGTCACCGGGGAGCTGTTTTTT.

The chain carries TRBV27 and TRBJ1-2, with TRBD1 as a possible D gene (5 bases). Germline V gene data show CDR1 as MNHEY and CDR2 as SMNVEV (reference sequence). The germline V and J ends were trimmed by 2 bases and 8 bases, with 12 bases remaining between them. The CDR3 length is 13 residues. The CDR3 DNA is TGTGCCAGCAGTTTAAGGGGTAGTAGCGGCTACACCTTC. It specifies CASSLRGSSGYTF.

The chain is built from TRBV5-5 and TRBJ2-1, with 9 bases fitting TRBD2. Germline trimming cut 2 bases from V and 10 bases from J; bases unmatched to any gene: 13. This CDR3 region has 16 residues. The germline CDR1 and CDR2 sequences are SGHKS and YYEKEE (reference sequence). This CDR3 is CASSFGARGGAEEQFF. The CDR3 region has the DNA TGTGCCAGCAGCTTTGGGGCCCGCGGGGGGGCAGAGGAGCAGTTCTTC.

The chain links TRBV6-6 to TRBJ1-3, with 8 bases lining up with TRBD1. Germline-derived CDR1 and CDR2 are MNHNY and SVGAGI (reference sequence). With V trimmed by 0 bases and J by 1 base, 2 bases remained unmatched. The CDR3 consists of 16 residues. In nucleotides, the CDR3 is TGTGCCAGCAGTTACTCGGGACAGGAGTCTGGAAACACCATATATTTT. Translated, it gives CASSYSGQESGNTIYF.

V gene TRBV19 combines with J gene TRBJ2-4; D not resolved. Germline CDR1 and CDR2: LNHDA and SQIVND (reference sequence). The germline V and J ends were trimmed by 5 bases and 6 bases, with 8 bases remaining between them. This CDR3 is 12 amino acids long. In DNA form, the CDR3 reads TGTGCCAGTAGTCTTCACAGAAACATTCAGTACTTC. Translation gives CASSLHRNIQYF.

This chain links TRBV7-9 with TRBJ2-7; possibly TRBD2 for D (5 bases). The ends were cut back, 1 base at V and 0 bases at J, with 10 bases in the middle. The CDR3 runs 15 residues. Looked up from germline, CDR1 is SEHNR and CDR2 is FQNEAQ (reference sequence). As DNA, the CDR3 is TGTGCCAGCAGCTTAGGAGAGGGTTTCTCCTACGAGCAGTACTTC. Translating gives CASSLGEGFSYEQYF.

V gene TRBV13 combines with J gene TRBJ2-7; possibly TRBD1 for D (5 bases). Trimming left V 1 base short and J 2 bases short, with 9 bases between. Germline CDR1 is PRHDT and CDR2 is FYEKMQ (reference sequence). The CDR3 loop spans 14 amino acids. CDR3 in amino acids: CASSLEGAPYEQYF. The CDR3 region has the DNA TGTGCCAGCAGCTTAGAAGGGGCGCCCTACGAGCAGTACTTC.

The CDR3 coding sequence is TGTGCCAGCAGCTTAGCGCTAGGGGGTGAGACCCAGTACTTC. It codes for CASSLALGGETQYF. The chain has TRBV7-9 and TRBJ2-5, with a tentative D call TRBD1 (6 bases). With 0 bases removed from V and 5 bases from J, the gap between germline ends came to 10 bases. Germline V gives CDR1 SEHNR, CDR2 FQNEAQ (reference sequence). CDR3 length equals 14 residues.

This chain joins TRBV10-3 and TRBJ2-2, with D uncertain. Germline V gene lookup returns CDR1 ENHRY and CDR2 SYGVKD. The CDR3 is made up of 13 amino acids. V shed 7 bases and J shed 4 bases, with 10 bases lying between them. Here the CDR3 DNA reads TGTGCCATCAACTCAGGTTCCACCGGGGAGCTGTTTTTT. Its protein product is CAINSGSTGELFF.

The V gene is TRBV5-1, the J gene TRBJ2-1, with no clear D. The CDR3 runs to 14 residues. With 0 bases removed from V and 5 bases from J, the gap between germline ends came to 9 bases. Germline assignment: CDR1 SGHRS and CDR2 YFSETQ. The chain's CDR3 is CASSLAYSNNEQFF. The CDR3 DNA is TGCGCCAGCAGCTTGGCCTACTCGAACAATGAGCAGTTCTTC.

This chain connects TRBV6-5 to TRBJ1-1; D not resolved. Deletions cut 0 bases from V and 2 bases from J, with 7 bases between. Germline loops: CDR1 MNHEY, CDR2 SVGAGI. The CDR3 has 14 residues. The chain's CDR3 is CASSYSVTNTEAFF. CDR3 sequence (DNA): TGTGCCAGCAGTTACTCTGTCACTAACACTGAAGCTTTCTTT.

This chain connects TRBV5-8 to TRBJ1-5; unclear D gene. V gave up 4 bases and J gave up 1 base, with 9 bases separating them. The CDR3 runs to 14 residues. CDR1 and CDR2 from the germline V gene are SGHTS and YDEGEE. The CDR3 spells CASSIFTSNQPQHF. CDR3 nucleotide sequence: TGTGCCAGCAGCATATTCACAAGCAATCAGCCCCAGCATTTT.

The gene calls are TRBV10-3 and TRBJ1-1; a weak D match, TRBD1 (6 bases). V was trimmed by 10 bases and J by 2 bases, leaving 20 bases between them. Per the germline V gene, CDR1 is ENHRY and CDR2 is SYGVKD. CDR3 length: 15 residues. The chain's CDR3 is CATSAEGERNTEAFF. The CDR3 DNA sequence: TGTGCCACCTCCGCCGAGGGGGAACGAAACACTGAAGCTTTCTTT.

The rearrangement uses TRBV7-2 and TRBJ2-5; 8 positions match TRBD2. The CDR3 contains 15 residues. V lost 5 bases and J lost 1; bases outside the gene matches: 6. CDR1 and CDR2 from the germline V gene are SGHTA and FQGNSA. In DNA, the CDR3 is TGTGCCAGCAGCCCGGCGGGGGGAACCCAAGAGACCCAGTACTTC. It translates to CASSPAGGTQETQYF.